The present entry profiles one TCR beta chain with its context. Its specificity is unknown. This sample stems from a study of shared clonotypes between healthy human individuals. Looking at the study overall: Researchers drew samples from a couple of women and three men aged 18 to 49. Study-level findings and limits: Among non-shared clonotypes, generation probabilities were lower than among those shared by all four donors.

Profiled with immunoSEQ multiplex PCR; TCRdb holds only in-frame clones, not every one. This table holds around 2.5 million clones, over 85% found once. Trimming took 4 bases from V and 6 from J, leaving 13 bases between them. Germline CDR1 is SGHRS and CDR2 is YFSETQ. The CDR3 totals 13 residues. Material: naive CD4+ T cells from PBMCs. The sample's subset: CD45RA+ positively selected. The sequence came from a man between 18 and 29 years old in good health. Some clones in this sample may be carry-over from other donors' samples. The chain has TRBV5-1 and TRBJ2-5; D is unclear. In nucleotides, the CDR3 is TGCGCCAGCAGCGTGACAAGTCCGCAGACCCAGTACTTC. Its protein is CASSVTSPQTQYF.